The 8 T cell receptor beta chains presented below share a single source sample, sequenced in a study of blood T cell repertoires in COVID-19 (dated by TCRdb to 2020 to 2022). Libraries came from the immunoSEQ multiplex PCR assay. TCRdb holds this immuneACCESS table with in-frame rearrangements only. Some clones are missing; in checked studies, unresolved V genes explain under half, and the rest has no known cause. The sample data list approximately 290,000 clones, and around 88% of these were observed just once. The ten largest clones capture roughly 0.8% of the sample. The sequenced material came from peripheral blood. These receptor sequences come from a man aged 25-45 years with acute or convalescent COVID-19.

This chain joins TRBV9 and TRBJ1-6, with D possibly TRBD1 on 6 matching bases. Germline V gene lookup returns CDR1 SGDLS and CDR2 YYNGEE. The length of the CDR3 is 14 residues. The ends were cut back, 3 bases at V and 10 bases at J, with 14 bases in the middle. CDR3 in amino acids: CASSARQVGSPLHF. The CDR3, as DNA: TGTGCCAGCAGCGCTCGACAGGTCGGCTCACCCCTCCACTTT.

This CDR3 is CASSLTGFGTQETQYF. The CDR3, as DNA: TGCGCCAGCAGCTTGACAGGGTTCGGGACACAAGAGACCCAGTACTTC. The chain has TRBV5-1 and TRBJ2-5; D is perhaps TRBD1 (6 bases). The CDR3 runs to 16 residues. CDR1 and CDR2 (germline): SGHRS, YFSETQ. Deletions cut 1 base from V and 2 bases from J, with 15 bases between.

The chain has TRBV30 and TRBJ2-7; TRBD1 is a possible D gene (5 bases). Germline V gene lookup returns CDR1 GTSNPN and CDR2 SVGIG (reference sequence). Trimming shortened V by 3 bases and J by 3 bases, and 6 bases separated the two germline ends. This CDR3 spans 11 amino acids. The chain's CDR3 is CAWRDNYEQYF. CDR3 bases: TGTGCCTGGAGGGACAACTACGAGCAGTACTTC.

The chain has TRBV5-1 and TRBJ1-6, with D possibly TRBD1 on 5 matching bases. This CDR3 has 15 residues. V was trimmed by 0 bases and J by 8 bases, leaving 12 bases between them. Per germline, CDR1 SGHRS and CDR2 YFSETQ. The DNA of the CDR3 is TGCGCCAGCAGCTTGGGGCAAGGGGTGGATTCACCCCTCCACTTT. Residues: CASSLGQGVDSPLHF.

In this sample, this clone turned up once. Other DNA sequences from this sample encode an identical CDR3 as well. The chain combines TRBV7-9 with TRBJ2-1; 13 positions match TRBD2. The CDR3 totals 15 residues. The trim removed 5 bases at V and 3 bases at J, leaving 1 base unmatched. Germline V gene data show CDR1 as SEHNR and CDR2 as FQNEAQ (reference sequence). The chain's CDR3 is CASSRTSGGYNEQFF. The CDR3 DNA sequence: TGTGCCAGCAGCCGGACTAGCGGGGGCTACAATGAGCAGTTCTTC.

The chain has TRBV19 and TRBJ2-7, with D maybe TRBD1 (6 bases). Trimming removed 8 bases from V and 0 bases from J, with 11 bases in between. The CDR3 length is 13 residues. From germline, CDR1 is LNHDA and CDR2 SQIVND (reference sequence). The CDR3, as DNA: TGTGCCAGTGGACAGACAAGCTCCTACGAGCAGTACTTC. Translation: CASGQTSSYEQYF.

The sample holds one count of this clone. V and J are TRBV4-2 and TRBJ1-4; TRBD1 matches at 9 bases. The V and J ends lost 5 bases and 6 bases, in that order; junction bases with no gene match: 10. The CDR3 extends over 16 amino acids. Germline V gene sequence: CDR1 LGHNA, CDR2 YNFKEQ. CDR3 in DNA: TGTGCCAGCAGCATCACATACAGGGGGCGCGATGAAAAACTGTTTTTT. Translated: CASSITYRGRDEKLFF.

The J gene is TRBJ1-2, the V gene TRBV5-6; the D is unclear. V shed 5 bases and J shed 1 base, with 18 bases lying between them. Per germline, CDR1 SGHDT and CDR2 YYEEEE. This CDR3 is built from 16 residues. The CDR3 spells CASRPYAGSLNYGYTF. The DNA of the CDR3 is TGTGCCAGCAGACCGTATGCGGGTTCCCTTAACTATGGCTACACCTTC. The complete variable domain, with remaining parts taken from reference TRBV5-6 and TRBJ1-2, reads DAGVTQSPTHLIKTRGQQVTLRCSPKSGHDTVSWYQQALGQGPQFIFQYYEEEERQRGNFPDRFSGHQFPNYSSELNVNALLLGDSALYLCASRPYAGSLNYGYTFGSGTRLTVV.